This T cell receptor (beta chain) was captured in a study of blood T cell repertoires in COVID-19. TCRdb keeps only in-frame clones here, not all; method: immunoSEQ multiplex PCR. Seen here are roughly 85,000 clones, over 75% observed once, and the top ten hold 9.5% to 10%. This clone was observed a single time. Per the germline V gene, CDR1 is SGHRS and CDR2 is YFSETQ. Trimming pared 0 bases from V and 5 bases from J, leaving 11 bases between. The CDR3 sequence is 14 residues long. This receptor was taken from a human donor in a cohort sampled during active COVID-19. Sequenced sample: peripheral blood. J is TRBJ1-2 and V is TRBV5-1, with D perhaps TRBD1 (5 bases). This chain's CDR3 is CASSLGQQVYGYTF. The CDR3 bases are TGCGCCAGCAGCTTGGGACAGCAGGTGTATGGCTACACCTTC.